This TCR beta chain was identified in a study of blood T cell repertoires in COVID-19. Study-wide context: COVID-19 samples from acute and convalescent phases originated in the United States, Italy and Spain. PBMCs, B-cell-depleted T cells, or T cells provided the cDNA or gDNA that made up the material.

Participants were placed into cohorts based on the clinical history they reported. Original data processing: Reference gene primer amplification gave nucleated cell count estimates. TCRdb keeps only in-frame clones here, not all; method: immunoSEQ multiplex PCR. That table furnishes V, J and clone size, whereas the DNA furnished D and trimming. The sample shows 200,000 to 300,000 clones, about 89% of them seen only once. Material: PBMCs or T cells enriched from blood (not recorded which). This TCR was sampled from a woman aged 25 to 39 who had recovered from COVID-19.

The CDR3 sequence is CASSQYMGLQPSRNSKGEQYF. In nucleotides, the CDR3 is TGCGCCAGCAGCCAATATATGGGACTACAGCCTTCTAGAAACAGCAAGGGCGAGCAGTACTTC. The chain couples TRBV4-1 to TRBJ2-7; 7 bases line up with TRBD2. Germline V gene data show CDR1 as MGHRA and CDR2 as YSYEKL. The V and J ends lost 2 bases and 6 bases, in that order; junction bases with no gene match: 28. The CDR3 length is 21 residues.